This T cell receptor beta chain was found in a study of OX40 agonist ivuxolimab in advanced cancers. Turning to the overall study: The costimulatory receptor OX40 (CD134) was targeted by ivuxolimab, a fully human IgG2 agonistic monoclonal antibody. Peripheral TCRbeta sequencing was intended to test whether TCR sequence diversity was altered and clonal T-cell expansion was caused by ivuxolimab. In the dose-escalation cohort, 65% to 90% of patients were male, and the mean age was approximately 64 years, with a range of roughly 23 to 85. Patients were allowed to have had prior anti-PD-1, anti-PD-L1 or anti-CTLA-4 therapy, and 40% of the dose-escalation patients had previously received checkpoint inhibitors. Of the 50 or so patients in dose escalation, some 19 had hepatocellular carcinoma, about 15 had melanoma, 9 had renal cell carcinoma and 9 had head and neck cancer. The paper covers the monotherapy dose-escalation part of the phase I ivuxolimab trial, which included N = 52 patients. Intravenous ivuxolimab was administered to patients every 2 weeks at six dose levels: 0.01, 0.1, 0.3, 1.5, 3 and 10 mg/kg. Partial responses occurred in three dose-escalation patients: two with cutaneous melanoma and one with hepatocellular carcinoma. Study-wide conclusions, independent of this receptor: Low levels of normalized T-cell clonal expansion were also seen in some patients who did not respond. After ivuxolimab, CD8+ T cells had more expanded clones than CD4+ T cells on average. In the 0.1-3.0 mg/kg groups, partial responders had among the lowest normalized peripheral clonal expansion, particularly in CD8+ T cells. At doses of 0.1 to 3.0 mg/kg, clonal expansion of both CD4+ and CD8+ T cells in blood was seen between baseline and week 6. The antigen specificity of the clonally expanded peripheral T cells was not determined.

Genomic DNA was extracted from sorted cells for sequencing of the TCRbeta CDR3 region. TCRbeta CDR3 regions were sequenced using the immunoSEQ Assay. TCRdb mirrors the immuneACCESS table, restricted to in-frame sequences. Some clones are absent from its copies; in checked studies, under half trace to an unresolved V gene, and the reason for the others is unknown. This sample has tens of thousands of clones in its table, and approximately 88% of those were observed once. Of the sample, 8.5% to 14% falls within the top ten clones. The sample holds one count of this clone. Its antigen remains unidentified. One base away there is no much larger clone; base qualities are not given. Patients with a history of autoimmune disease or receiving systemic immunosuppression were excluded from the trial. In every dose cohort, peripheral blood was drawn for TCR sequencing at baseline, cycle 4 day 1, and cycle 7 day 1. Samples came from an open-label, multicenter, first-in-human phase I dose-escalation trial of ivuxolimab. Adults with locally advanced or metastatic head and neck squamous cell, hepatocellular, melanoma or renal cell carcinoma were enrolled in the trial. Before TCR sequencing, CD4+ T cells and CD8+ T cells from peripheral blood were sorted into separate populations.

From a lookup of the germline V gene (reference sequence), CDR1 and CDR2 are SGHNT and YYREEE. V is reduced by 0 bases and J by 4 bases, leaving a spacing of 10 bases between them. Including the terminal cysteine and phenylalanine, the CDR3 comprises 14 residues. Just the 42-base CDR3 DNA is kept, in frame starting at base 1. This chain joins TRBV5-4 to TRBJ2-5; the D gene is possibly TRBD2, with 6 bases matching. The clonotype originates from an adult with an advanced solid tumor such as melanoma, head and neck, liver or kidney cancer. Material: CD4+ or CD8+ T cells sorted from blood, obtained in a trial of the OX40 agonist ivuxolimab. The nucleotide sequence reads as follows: TGTGCCAGCAGCTTGGAGGGACTGGGAGAGACCCAGTACTTC. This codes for CASSLEGLGETQYF. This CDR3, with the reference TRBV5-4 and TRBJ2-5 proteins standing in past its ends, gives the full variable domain ETGVTQSPTHLIKTRGQQVTLRCSSQSGHNTVSWYQQALGQGPQFIFQYYREEENGRGNFPPRFSGLQFPNYSSELNVNALELDDSALYLCASSLEGLGETQYFGPGTRLLVL.